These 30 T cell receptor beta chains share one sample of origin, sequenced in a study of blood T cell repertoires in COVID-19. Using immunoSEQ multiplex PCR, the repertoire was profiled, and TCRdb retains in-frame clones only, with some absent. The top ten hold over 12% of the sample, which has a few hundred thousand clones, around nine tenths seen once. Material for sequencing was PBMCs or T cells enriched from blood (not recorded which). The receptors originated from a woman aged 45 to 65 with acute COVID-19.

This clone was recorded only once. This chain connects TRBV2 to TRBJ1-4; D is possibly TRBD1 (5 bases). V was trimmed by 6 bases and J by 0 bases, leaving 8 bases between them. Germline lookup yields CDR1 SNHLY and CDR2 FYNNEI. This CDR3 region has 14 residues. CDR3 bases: TGTGCCAGCAGAATGACAGCAACTAATGAAAAACTGTTTTTT. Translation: CASRMTATNEKLFF.

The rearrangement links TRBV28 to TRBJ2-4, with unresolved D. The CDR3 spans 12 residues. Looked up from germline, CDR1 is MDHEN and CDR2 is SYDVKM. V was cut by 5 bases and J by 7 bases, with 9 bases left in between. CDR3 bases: TGTGCCAGCAGTACAGTAACTAACATTCAGTACTTC. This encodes CASSTVTNIQYF.

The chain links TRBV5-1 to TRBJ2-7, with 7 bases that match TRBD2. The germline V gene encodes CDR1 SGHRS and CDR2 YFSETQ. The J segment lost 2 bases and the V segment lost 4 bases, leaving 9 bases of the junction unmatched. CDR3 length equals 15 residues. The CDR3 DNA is TGCGCCAGCAGCCGCCAGAGCGGGATGGCCTACGAGCAGTACTTC. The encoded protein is CASSRQSGMAYEQYF.

The CDR3 sequence: CASSIESRGRVVNNQPQHF. The CDR3 nucleotides are TGTGCCAGTAGTATAGAATCCAGGGGGCGGGTGGTGAACAATCAGCCCCAGCATTTT. The J gene is TRBJ1-5, the V gene TRBV19; 8 positions match TRBD1. Germline lookup yields CDR1 LNHDA and CDR2 SQIVND (reference sequence). Trimming removed 0 bases from V and 3 bases from J; junction bases left unmatched: 13. The length of the CDR3 is 19 residues.

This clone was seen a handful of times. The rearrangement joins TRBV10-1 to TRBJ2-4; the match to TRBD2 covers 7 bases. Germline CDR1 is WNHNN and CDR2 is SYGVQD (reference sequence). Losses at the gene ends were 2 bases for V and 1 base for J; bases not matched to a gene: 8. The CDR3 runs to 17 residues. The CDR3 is CASSETCGSSAKNIQYF. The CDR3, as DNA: TGCGCCAGCAGTGAGACCTGCGGGAGTTCCGCCAAAAACATTCAGTACTTC.

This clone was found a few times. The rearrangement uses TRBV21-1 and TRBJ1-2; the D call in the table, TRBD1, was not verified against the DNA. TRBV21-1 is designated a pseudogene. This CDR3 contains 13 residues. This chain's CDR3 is CASSLDRNYGYTF. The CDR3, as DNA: TGTGCCAGCAGTCTCGACAGAAACTATGGCTACACCTTC.

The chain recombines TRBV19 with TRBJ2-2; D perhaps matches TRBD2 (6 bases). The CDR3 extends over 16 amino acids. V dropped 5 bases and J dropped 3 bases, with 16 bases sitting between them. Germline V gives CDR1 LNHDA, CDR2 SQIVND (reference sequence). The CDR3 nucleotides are TGTGCCAGTAGTCGCTCCCCGGGAGTTGACACCGGGGAGCTGTTTTTT. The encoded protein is CASSRSPGVDTGELFF.

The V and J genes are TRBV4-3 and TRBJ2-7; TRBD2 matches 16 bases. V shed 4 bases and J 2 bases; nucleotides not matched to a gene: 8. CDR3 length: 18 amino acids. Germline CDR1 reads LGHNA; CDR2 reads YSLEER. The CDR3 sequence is CASSPGTSGRAGAYEQYF. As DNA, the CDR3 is TGCGCCAGCAGCCCCGGGACTAGCGGGAGGGCCGGTGCCTACGAGCAGTACTTC.

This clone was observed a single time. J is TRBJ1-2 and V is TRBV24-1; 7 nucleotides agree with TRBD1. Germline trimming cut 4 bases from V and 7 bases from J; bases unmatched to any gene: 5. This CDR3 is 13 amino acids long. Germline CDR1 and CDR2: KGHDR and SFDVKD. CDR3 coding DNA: TGTGCCACCAGTGACCCGGACAGGTTTGGCTACACCTTC. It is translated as CATSDPDRFGYTF.

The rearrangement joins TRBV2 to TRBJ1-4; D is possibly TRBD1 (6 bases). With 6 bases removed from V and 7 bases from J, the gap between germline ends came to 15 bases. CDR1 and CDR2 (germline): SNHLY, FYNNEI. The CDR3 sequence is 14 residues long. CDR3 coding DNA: TGTGCCAGCAGGAGGGGGGGGCGCGCTGAAAAACTGTTTTTT. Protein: CASRRGGRAEKLFF.

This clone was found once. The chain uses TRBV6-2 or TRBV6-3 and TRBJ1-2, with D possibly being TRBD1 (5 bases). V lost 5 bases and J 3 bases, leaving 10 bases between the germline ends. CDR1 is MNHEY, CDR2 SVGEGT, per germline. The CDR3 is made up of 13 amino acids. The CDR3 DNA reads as TGTGCCAGCAGTACGGGGGAAGACTATGGCTACACCTTC. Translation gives CASSTGEDYGYTF.

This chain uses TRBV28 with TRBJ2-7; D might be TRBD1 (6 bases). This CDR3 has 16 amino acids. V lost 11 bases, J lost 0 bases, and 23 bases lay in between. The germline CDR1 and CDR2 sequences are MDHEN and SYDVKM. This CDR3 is CAAPPTGTAVSYEQYF. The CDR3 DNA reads TGTGCCGCCCCACCCACAGGGACGGCAGTCTCCTACGAGCAGTACTTC.

CDR3 amino acids: CASSLSALMGQAEETQYF. DNA of the CDR3: TGTGCCAGTAGTCTCAGCGCCCTCATGGGACAGGCCGAAGAGACCCAGTACTTC. The chain carries TRBV19 and TRBJ2-5, with 8 bases that match TRBD1. The CDR3 sequence is 18 residues long. J gave up 3 bases and V 5 bases, and 17 bases lay outside the gene matches. In germline, CDR1 is LNHDA, CDR2 SQIVND (reference sequence).

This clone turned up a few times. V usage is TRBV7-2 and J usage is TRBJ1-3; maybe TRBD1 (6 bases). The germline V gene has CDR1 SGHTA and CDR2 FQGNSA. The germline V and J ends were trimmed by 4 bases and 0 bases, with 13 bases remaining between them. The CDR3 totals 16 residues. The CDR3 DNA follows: TGTGCCAGCAGCTCCCACAGGGAACTCTCTGGAAACACCATATATTTT. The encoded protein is CASSSHRELSGNTIYF.

The CDR3 region has the DNA TGTGCCACCAGTGATCCTGACCCGAGGTCCTACAATGAGCAGTTCTTC. Protein sequence: CATSDPDPRSYNEQFF. This chain joins TRBV24-1 and TRBJ2-1, with no clear D. V lost 3 bases, J lost 1 base, and 12 bases lay in between. In germline, CDR1 is KGHDR, CDR2 SFDVKD. CDR3 length equals 16 residues.

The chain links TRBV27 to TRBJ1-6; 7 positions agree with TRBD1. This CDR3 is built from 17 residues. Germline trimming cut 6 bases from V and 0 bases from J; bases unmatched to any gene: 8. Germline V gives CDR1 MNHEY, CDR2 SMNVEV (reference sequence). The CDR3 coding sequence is TGTGCCAGCAGCCCCCGGACAGGTCTCTCCTATAATTCACCCCTCCACTTT. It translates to CASSPRTGLSYNSPLHF.

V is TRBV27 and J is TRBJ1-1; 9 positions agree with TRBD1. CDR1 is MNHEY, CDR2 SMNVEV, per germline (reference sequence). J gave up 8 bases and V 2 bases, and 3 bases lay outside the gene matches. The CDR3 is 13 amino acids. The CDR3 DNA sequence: TGTGCCAGCAGTTTAACAGGGGGCCTGGAAGCTTTCTTT. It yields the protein CASSLTGGLEAFF.

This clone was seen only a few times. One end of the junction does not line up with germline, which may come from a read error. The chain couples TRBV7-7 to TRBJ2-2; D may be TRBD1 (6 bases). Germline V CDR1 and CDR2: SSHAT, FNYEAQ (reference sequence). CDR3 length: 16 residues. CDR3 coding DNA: TGTGCTAGCAGCCCCCGGACAGTCCTGAACACCGGGGAGCTGTTTTTT. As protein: CASSPRTVLNTGELFF.

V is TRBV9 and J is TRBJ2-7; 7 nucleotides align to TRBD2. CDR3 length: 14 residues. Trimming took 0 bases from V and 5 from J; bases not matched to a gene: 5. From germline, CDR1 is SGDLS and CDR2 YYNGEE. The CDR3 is CASSVEGRANEQYF. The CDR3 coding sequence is TGTGCCAGCAGCGTAGAAGGGAGGGCCAACGAGCAGTACTTC.

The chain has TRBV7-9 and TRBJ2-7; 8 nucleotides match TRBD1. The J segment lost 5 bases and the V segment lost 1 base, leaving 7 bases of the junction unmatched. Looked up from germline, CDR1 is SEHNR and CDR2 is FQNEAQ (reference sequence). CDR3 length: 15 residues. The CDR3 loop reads CASSLGQGAWDEQYF. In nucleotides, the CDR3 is TGTGCCAGCAGCTTAGGGCAGGGGGCCTGGGACGAGCAGTACTTC. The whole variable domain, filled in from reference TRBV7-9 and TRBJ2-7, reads DTGVSQNPRHKITKRGQNVTFRCDPISEHNRLYWYRQTLGQGPEFLTYFQNEAQLEKSRLLSDRFSAERPKGSFSTLEIQRTEQGDSAMYLCASSLGQGAWDEQYFGPGTRLTVT.

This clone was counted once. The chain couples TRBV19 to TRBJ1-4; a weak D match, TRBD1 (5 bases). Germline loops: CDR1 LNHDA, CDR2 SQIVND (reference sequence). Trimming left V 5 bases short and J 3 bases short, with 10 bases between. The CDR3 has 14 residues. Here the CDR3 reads CASSGRGSNEKLFF. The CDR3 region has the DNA TGTGCCAGTAGTGGCCGGGGGTCTAATGAAAAACTGTTTTTT.

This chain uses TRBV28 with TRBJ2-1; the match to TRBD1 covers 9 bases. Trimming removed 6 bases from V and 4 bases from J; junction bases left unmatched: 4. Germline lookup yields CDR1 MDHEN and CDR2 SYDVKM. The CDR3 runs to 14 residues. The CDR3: CASREQGAYNEQFF. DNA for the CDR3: TGTGCCAGCAGGGAACAGGGGGCTTACAATGAGCAGTTCTTC. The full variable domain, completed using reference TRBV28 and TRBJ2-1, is DVKVTQSSRYLVKRTGEKVFLECVQDMDHENMFWYRQDPGLGLRLIYFSYDVKMKEKGDIPEGYSVSREKKERFSLILESASTNQTSMYLCASREQGAYNEQFFGPGTRLTVL.

The CDR3, as DNA: TGTGCCATCAGTGAGCCCGGGTGGGGCAGGACGAGCTCCTACGAGCAGTACTTC. This codes for CAISEPGWGRTSSYEQYF. The V gene is TRBV10-3, the J gene TRBJ2-7; a possible D gene is TRBD1 (5 bases). The CDR3 has 18 residues. Germline V gene lookup returns CDR1 ENHRY and CDR2 SYGVKD. V was trimmed by 2 bases and J by 0 bases, leaving 20 bases between them.

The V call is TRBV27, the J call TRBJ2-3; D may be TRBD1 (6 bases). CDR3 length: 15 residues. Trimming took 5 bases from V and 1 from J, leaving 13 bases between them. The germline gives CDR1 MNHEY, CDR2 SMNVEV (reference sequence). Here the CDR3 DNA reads TGTGCCAGCAGTGCACTCAGACAGGGCACAGATACGCAGTATTTT. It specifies CASSALRQGTDTQYF.

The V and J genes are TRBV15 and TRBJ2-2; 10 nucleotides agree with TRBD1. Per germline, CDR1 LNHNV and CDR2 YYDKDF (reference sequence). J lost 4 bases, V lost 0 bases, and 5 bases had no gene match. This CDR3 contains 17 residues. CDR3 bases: TGTGCCACCAGCAGAGATAAAGGGGACAGGGGCACCGGGGAGCTGTTTTTT. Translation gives CATSRDKGDRGTGELFF.

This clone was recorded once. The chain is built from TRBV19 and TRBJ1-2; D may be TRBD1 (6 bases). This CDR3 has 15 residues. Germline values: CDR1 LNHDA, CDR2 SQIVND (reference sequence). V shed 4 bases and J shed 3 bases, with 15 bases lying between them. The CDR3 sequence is CASSSPMTGYYGYTF. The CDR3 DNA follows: TGTGCCAGTAGTAGCCCTATGACAGGCTACTATGGCTACACCTTC.

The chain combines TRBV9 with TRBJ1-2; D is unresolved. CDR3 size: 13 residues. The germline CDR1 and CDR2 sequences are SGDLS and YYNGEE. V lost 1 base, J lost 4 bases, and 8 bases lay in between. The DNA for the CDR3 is TGTGCCAGCAGCGTATCAGGTTTCTATGGCTACACCTTC. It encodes CASSVSGFYGYTF.

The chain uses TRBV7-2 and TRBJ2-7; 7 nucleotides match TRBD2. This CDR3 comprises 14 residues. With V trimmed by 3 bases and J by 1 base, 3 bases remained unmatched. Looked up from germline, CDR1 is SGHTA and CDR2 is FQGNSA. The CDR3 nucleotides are TGTGCCAGCAGCTTTTCCGGGAGGTCCTACGAGCAGTACTTC. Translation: CASSFSGRSYEQYF.

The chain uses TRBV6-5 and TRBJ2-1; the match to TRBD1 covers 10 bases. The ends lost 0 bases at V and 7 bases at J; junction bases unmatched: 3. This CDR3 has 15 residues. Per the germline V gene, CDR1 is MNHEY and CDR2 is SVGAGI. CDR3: CASSYSGQGPNEQFF. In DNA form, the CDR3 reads TGTGCCAGCAGTTACTCGGGACAGGGGCCGAATGAGCAGTTCTTC.

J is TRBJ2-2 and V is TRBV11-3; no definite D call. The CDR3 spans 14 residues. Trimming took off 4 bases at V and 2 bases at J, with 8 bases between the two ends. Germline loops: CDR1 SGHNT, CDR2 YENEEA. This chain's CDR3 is CASSSNRNTGELFF. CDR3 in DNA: TGTGCCAGCAGCTCAAACAGAAACACCGGGGAGCTGTTTTTT.